Following are 27 T cell receptor beta chains from one sample sequenced in a study of tissue T cells after allogeneic stem cell transplantation. Sequenced by immunoSEQ multiplex PCR; TCRdb stores in-frame clones only, minus some. The sample has tens of thousands of clones; 80% to 95% are singletons. The source was blood, collected before transplantation. The receptors originated from a woman aged 35 to 70 who later had graft-versus-host disease after an allogeneic stem cell transplant.

The chain has TRBV29-1 and TRBJ1-2, with D uncertain. Trimming pared 7 bases from V and 6 bases from J, leaving 9 bases between. CDR1 is SQVTM and CDR2 is ANQGSEA in the germline V gene. The CDR3 runs 10 residues. The CDR3 loop is CSGLGDGYTF. The CDR3 coding sequence is TGCAGCGGGCTCGGAGATGGCTACACCTTC.

The chain links TRBV21-1 to TRBJ2-1; the table's D gene call, TRBD2, was not cross checked with the DNA. TRBV21-1 is a documented pseudogene. The length of the CDR3 is 18 residues. The CDR3 loop is CASRVSGSVLLLYNEQFF. The CDR3 DNA reads as TGTGCCAGCAGGGTTAGCGGGAGTGTTCTTCTTCTCTACAATGAGCAGTTCTTC.

This chain links TRBV7-2 with TRBJ2-1; no clear D gene. Trimming cost V 5 bases and J 9 bases, with 14 bases left between them. The germline V gene encodes CDR1 SGHTA and CDR2 FQGNSA. The CDR3 loop spans 13 amino acids. CDR3 region: CASSRSRGSEQFF. The CDR3, as DNA: TGTGCCAGCAGCCGTAGCCGTGGAAGTGAGCAGTTCTTC.

The V gene is TRBV28, the J gene TRBJ2-1; 13 bases fit TRBD2. This CDR3 has 15 residues. The trim removed 7 bases at V and 8 bases at J, leaving 8 bases unmatched. The V gene's germline CDR1 is MDHEN and CDR2 SYDVKM. CDR3 amino acids: CASNKLAGGPYEQFF. CDR3 nucleotides: TGTGCCAGCAACAAACTAGCGGGAGGGCCGTATGAGCAGTTCTTC.

The J gene is TRBJ2-7, the V gene TRBV10-1, with 12 positions matching TRBD2. The ends lost 3 bases at V and 3 bases at J; junction bases unmatched: 15. The CDR3 has 19 amino acids. In germline, CDR1 is WNHNN, CDR2 SYGVQD (reference sequence). CDR3 loop: CASSDRGGALAGGYYEQYF. The CDR3 DNA reads as TGCGCCAGCAGTGATAGGGGGGGGGCACTAGCGGGAGGTTACTACGAGCAGTACTTC.

The J gene is TRBJ2-7, the V gene TRBV6-2 or TRBV6-3; D may be TRBD1 (5 bases). Between the trimmed V and J ends, which lost 1 base and 3 bases, there was a span of 16 bases. Germline V gene data show CDR1 as MNHEY and CDR2 as SVGEGT. CDR3 length: 16 amino acids. CDR3 sequence: CASSYYSTRVYYEQYF. The CDR3 nucleotides are TGTGCCAGCAGTTACTACTCGACCAGGGTGTACTACGAGCAGTACTTC.

V gene TRBV3-1 (or the pseudogene TRBV3-2) combines with J gene TRBJ2-2; D possibly corresponds to TRBD2 (6 bases). CDR1 and CDR2 (germline): LGHDT, YNNKEL (reference sequence). The germline V and J ends were trimmed by 2 bases and 5 bases, with 9 bases remaining between them. The CDR3 covers 14 residues. The CDR3 coding sequence is TGTGCCAGCAGCCAACCGACTAGGACCGGGGAGCTGTTTTTT. It encodes CASSQPTRTGELFF.

The gene calls are TRBV6-2 or TRBV6-3 and TRBJ1-4; TRBD1 is a possible D gene (6 bases). This CDR3 contains 14 residues. Germline assignment: CDR1 MNHEY and CDR2 SVGEGT. Trimming cost V 6 bases and J 8 bases, with 16 bases left between them. CDR3 nucleotides: TGTGCCAGCAGCCCCCGCCTAGGGGGGGAAAAACTGTTTTTT. Protein product: CASSPRLGGEKLFF.

The chain's CDR3 is CASSYVDTNYGYTF. The CDR3 coding sequence is TGTGCCAGCAGCTACGTTGACACTAACTATGGCTACACCTTC. This chain joins TRBV6-6 and TRBJ1-2; D is undetermined. The V gene's germline CDR1 is MNHNY and CDR2 SVGAGI (reference sequence). V lost 6 bases and J lost 0, with 11 bases in between. The length of the CDR3 is 14 residues.

The rearrangement links TRBV7-8 to TRBJ1-2; D call uncertain. Germline CDR1 SGHVS, CDR2 FQNEAQ. Trimming cost V 1 base and J 8 bases, with 11 bases left between them. The CDR3 runs 13 residues. The CDR3 loop is CASSLGGDQGYTF. The CDR3 DNA follows: TGTGCCAGCAGCTTAGGTGGGGATCAGGGCTACACCTTC.

The chain links TRBV21-1 to TRBJ2-4; the table gives TRBD2 as D, unverified against the DNA. TRBV21-1 is given as a pseudogene. This CDR3 contains 14 residues. The CDR3 DNA reads as TGTGCCAGCAGCGAGCCCCCGGCCAAAAACATTCAGTACTTC. This sequence encodes CASSEPPAKNIQYF.

The count of this clone is one. The chain uses TRBV3-1 (or the pseudogene TRBV3-2) and TRBJ1-2; TRBD1 aligns across 8 bases. Germline CDR1 LGHDT, CDR2 YNNKEL (reference sequence). V was pared by 4 bases and J by 8 bases, with 6 bases of the junction left unmatched. CDR3 length: 13 residues. The CDR3 nucleotides are TGTGCCAGCAGCCGGACAGGGAGGAACGGCTACACCTTC. Encoded protein: CASSRTGRNGYTF.

V is TRBV21-1 and J is TRBJ2-1; TRBD2, the D gene given by the table, was not confirmed from the DNA. TRBV21-1 is a documented pseudogene. The CDR3 contains 16 residues. The CDR3 nucleotides read TGTGCCAGCAGCAGCACCACGCGAGGAACCTACAATGAGCAGTTCTTC. Protein product: CASSSTTRGTYNEQFF.

The chain carries TRBV5-4 and TRBJ1-3, with 8 positions matching TRBD1. V lost 3 bases, J lost 0 bases, and 5 bases stayed unmatched. Per the germline V gene, CDR1 is SGHNT and CDR2 is YYREEE (reference sequence). This CDR3 is 16 amino acids long. The CDR3 region is CASSWGTGFSGNTIYF. CDR3 coding DNA: TGTGCCAGCAGCTGGGGGACAGGATTCTCTGGAAACACCATATATTTT. The full variable domain, with the rest looked up from reference TRBV5-4 and TRBJ1-3, is ETGVTQSPTHLIKTRGQQVTLRCSSQSGHNTVSWYQQALGQGPQFIFQYYREEENGRGNFPPRFSGLQFPNYSSELNVNALELDDSALYLCASSWGTGFSGNTIYFGEGSWLTVV.

The CDR3 loop is CASSLLSYEQYF. In nucleotides, the CDR3 is TGTGCCAGCAGCTTGCTGTCCTACGAGCAGTACTTC. V and J are TRBV5-6 and TRBJ2-7; D is undetermined. The CDR3 runs 12 residues. The V gene's germline CDR1 is SGHDT and CDR2 YYEEEE. Trimming shortened V by 1 base and J by 1 base, and 3 bases separated the two germline ends.

The V gene is TRBV25-1, the J gene TRBJ2-7; possible D gene TRBD1, 5 bases. V lost 3 bases and J lost 7, with 22 bases in between. This CDR3 is 16 amino acids long. Germline V CDR1 and CDR2: MGHDK, SYGVNS. The CDR3 DNA reads TGTGCCAGCAGTGAGGGGAAAATAGCAGGGCCACTTGAGCAGTACTTC. The encoded protein is CASSEGKIAGPLEQYF.

The J gene is TRBJ1-3, the V gene TRBV2; tentatively, D is TRBD1 (5 bases). V gave up 7 bases and J gave up 2 bases, with 9 bases separating them. The CDR3 extends over 13 amino acids. CDR1 and CDR2 (germline): SNHLY, FYNNEI. The CDR3 loop is CASTRGAGNTIYF. In DNA form, the CDR3 reads TGTGCCAGCACTCGGGGGGCTGGAAACACCATATATTTT. The full variable domain, with the rest looked up from reference TRBV2 and TRBJ1-3, is EPEVTQTPSHQVTQMGQEVILRCVPISNHLYFYWYRQILGQKVEFLVSFYNNEISEKSEIFDDQFSVERPDGSNFTLKIRSTKLEDSAMYFCASTRGAGNTIYFGEGSWLTVV.

This clone has just one count. The V call is TRBV6-5, the J call TRBJ1-1; TRBD1 matches 10 bases. The CDR3 has 14 amino acids. The germline V gene has CDR1 MNHEY and CDR2 SVGAGI. The junction had 0 bases not matched to a gene; V was cut back by 4 bases and J by 1 base. The CDR3 reads CASSWTGGNTEAFF. Written as DNA, the CDR3 is TGTGCCAGCAGTTGGACAGGGGGGAACACTGAAGCTTTCTTT.

For the CDR3, the DNA is TGTGCCAGCAGCCAAGATTCAAGGGCCTATGGCTACACCTTC. Its translation: CASSQDSRAYGYTF. This rearrangement joins TRBV3-1 (or the pseudogene TRBV3-2) to TRBJ1-2; D gene unclear. The CDR3 extends over 14 amino acids. The V end lost 0 bases, the J end lost 4 bases, and 9 bases lay between the germline ends. CDR1 and CDR2 from the germline V gene are LGHDT and YNNKEL (reference sequence).

This sequence joins TRBV5-6 and TRBJ2-2, with D uncertain. Trimming left V 3 bases short and J 4 bases short, with 13 bases between. Germline loops: CDR1 SGHDT, CDR2 YYEEEE. The CDR3 has 15 amino acids. CDR3 coding DNA: TGTGCCAGCAGCTCCAACTTAGTTAGCACCGGGGAGCTGTTTTTT. This codes for CASSSNLVSTGELFF.

CDR3 bases: TGCGCCAGCAGTAATACAGGGTCCGGGGAGCTGTTTTTT. This encodes CASSNTGSGELFF. The V call is TRBV10-2, the J call TRBJ2-2, with a weak D call TRBD1 (6 bases). The V gene's germline CDR1 is WSHSY and CDR2 SAAADI. V was clipped by 5 bases and J by 6 bases, with 10 bases between them. CDR3 length: 13 residues.

This clone was seen once. The V call is TRBV9, the J call TRBJ1-6; no firm D call. Trimming left V 0 bases short and J 5 bases short, with 6 bases between. Germline CDR1 and CDR2: SGDLS and YYNGEE. CDR3 size: 14 residues. CDR3 region: CASSVAGNNSPLHF. CDR3 DNA: TGTGCCAGCAGCGTAGCCGGCAATAATTCACCCCTCCACTTT.

The chain links TRBV30 to TRBJ1-2; D gene uncertain. This CDR3 contains 13 residues. Germline V gene sequence: CDR1 GTSNPN, CDR2 SVGIG (reference sequence). V shed 0 bases and J shed 6 bases, with 11 bases lying between them. The CDR3 sequence is CAWSVLPRNGYTF. Written as DNA, the CDR3 is TGTGCCTGGAGTGTACTCCCAAGGAATGGCTACACCTTC.

The chain recombines TRBV7-2 with TRBJ2-7; 7 positions match TRBD1. Germline V gene sequence: CDR1 SGHTA, CDR2 FQGNSA. Trimming at V came to 1 base and at J to 2 bases, leaving 5 bases not matched to a gene. This CDR3 spans 15 amino acids. In DNA form, the CDR3 reads TGTGCCAGCAGCTTAGGGGGGACAGCTACCTACGAGCAGTACTTC. Translated: CASSLGGTATYEQYF.

The chain carries TRBV12-5 and TRBJ1-2; D is unresolved. CDR1 and CDR2 from the germline V gene are LGHNT and FRNRAP. The length of the CDR3 is 12 residues. Trimming cost V 3 bases and J 7 bases, with 9 bases left between them. The CDR3: CASGFQEGGYTF. The CDR3 DNA reads TGTGCTAGTGGTTTCCAAGAGGGTGGCTACACCTTC.

The rearrangement joins TRBV28 to TRBJ2-3; D unresolved. V was shortened by 6 bases and J by 1 base, with 14 bases between the two germline ends. Germline V lookup: CDR1 MDHEN, CDR2 SYDVKM. This CDR3 has 15 amino acids. The CDR3 DNA is TGTGCCAGCAGCCGAGCCCAGCCAGGCACAGATACGCAGTATTTT. It translates to CASSRAQPGTDTQYF.

The gene calls are TRBV3-1 (or the pseudogene TRBV3-2) and TRBJ2-7, with D perhaps being TRBD1 or TRBD2 (5 bases each). There are 13 residues in the CDR3. The V end was cut by 3 bases, the J end by 3 bases, with 9 bases between. The germline CDR1 and CDR2 sequences are LGHDT and YNNKEL (reference sequence). In DNA form, the CDR3 reads TGTGCCAGCAGCCATGGGACCGGCTACGAGCAGTACTTC. Its protein is CASSHGTGYEQYF.